These T cell receptor beta chains were read from a single sample in a study of T cell responses to AZD1222 COVID-19 vaccine. Clones were sequenced by immunoSEQ multiplex PCR, and TCRdb holds only the in-frame ones, with some missing. The table includes 150,000 to 250,000 clones, approximately 93% detected once. The source material was peripheral blood, sampled 28 days after the second AZD1222 dose. The receptors derive from an adult who received the AZD1222 COVID-19 vaccine. CDR3s include the opening cysteine and the closing phenylalanine or tryptophan. The D gene is left open where the match is weak. Rows may omit the clone size; those that give it use once, few, many or a size class.

V gene	J gene	D gene	clone size	CDR3 DNA	CDR3 protein
TRBV7-9	TRBJ2-1	.	.	TGTGCCAGCAGCTTAGAGACAAATGAGCAGTTCTTC	CASSLETNEQFF
TRBV28	TRBJ1-5	.	.	TGTGCCAGCCGGGACGCCGCAGAGCCCCAGCATTTT	CASRDAAEPQHF
TRBV18	TRBJ2-5	.	.	TGTGCCAGCTCACCACCTCAAGAGACCCAGTACTTC	CASSPPQETQYF
TRBV30	TRBJ1-4	TRBD1	.	TGTGCCTGGAGTCAGGGGGCGCTACGTGAAAAACTGTTTTTT	CAWSQGALREKLFF
TRBV2	TRBJ2-1	TRBD2	.	TGTGCCATATATAGCGGGAGCAACAATGAGCAGTTCTTC	CAIYSGSNNEQFF
TRBV21-1	TRBJ1-5	.	.	TGTGCCAGCACCCCAGGTAATATCGGACAGATAAATCAGCCCCAGCATTTT	CASTPGNIGQINQPQHF
TRBV24-1	TRBJ1-2	.	once	TGTGCCACCAGTGATTCTTCAGTTCCTTCTAACTATGGCTACACCTTC	CATSDSSVPSNYGYTF
TRBV19	TRBJ1-2	.	once	TGTGCCAGTAGTATTTCCGACAGGTTTGGCTACACCTTC	CASSISDRFGYTF
TRBV15	TRBJ1-5	.	few	TGTGCCACCAGCCTACCGAATCAGCCCCAGCATTTT	CATSLPNQPQHF
TRBV11-3	TRBJ2-1	.	.	TGTGCCAGCAGCCCTAAGGTGGGCAGGGGTCCCTACAATGAGCAGTTCTTC	CASSPKVGRGPYNEQFF
TRBV6-5	TRBJ2-5	.	once	TGTGCCAGCTCCTTGAACGCCGGGACCCAGTACTTC	CASSLNAGTQYF
TRBV7-9	TRBJ1-2	TRBD1	.	TGTGCCAGCAGCCGCGGGACAGAGATGGGAGTATATGGCTACACCTTC	CASSRGTEMGVYGYTF
TRBV4-1	TRBJ2-7	TRBD2	.	TGCGCCAGCAGCCAAGAATTTGTGGGAGGGCCCTCCTACGAGCAGTACTTC	CASSQEFVGGPSYEQYF
TRBV27	TRBJ2-7	TRBD2	.	TGTGCCAGCAGTTTAGCGGGAGGTACCTACGAGCAGTACTTC	CASSLAGGTYEQYF
TRBV29-1	TRBJ2-7	.	.	TGCAGCGTTGCGGAGGTACTAGCAGATAGAGGCAACTACGAGCAGTACTTC	CSVAEVLADRGNYEQYF
TRBV10-2	TRBJ2-7	TRBD2	.	TGCGCCAGCAGTGCCAGCGGGAGTCGGTACGAGCAGTACTTC	CASSASGSRYEQYF
TRBV7-2	TRBJ1-3	.	.	TGTGCCAGCACCCTTAGAGTAGGGGCTGGAAACACCATATATTTT	CASTLRVGAGNTIYF
TRBV27	TRBJ2-7	TRBD1	.	TGTGCCAGCAGGATGGGGGACAGGGCTTACGAGCAGTACTTC	CASRMGDRAYEQYF
TRBV2	TRBJ1-1	TRBD1	.	TGTGCCAGCAGTGTCGGGACAGTGAACACTGAAGCTTTCTTT	CASSVGTVNTEAFF
TRBV5-4	TRBJ2-1	.	.	TGTGCCAGCAGCTTGACCACTTCAAATGAGCAGTTCTTC	CASSLTTSNEQFF
TRBV18	TRBJ2-6	.	once	TGTGCCAGCTCACCACAGGGCTCTGGGGCCAACGTCCTGACTTTC	CASSPQGSGANVLTF
TRBV6-5	TRBJ2-1	TRBD2	.	TGTGCCAGCAGTTACTCGAGCGGGAGGGCCTACAATGAGCAGTTCTTC	CASSYSSGRAYNEQFF
TRBV28	TRBJ1-5	TRBD1	.	TGTGCCAGCAGTTCGCTGGGACAGGGAGGCAGCAATCAGCCCCAGCATTTT	CASSSLGQGGSNQPQHF
TRBV27	TRBJ1-1	.	.	TGTGCCAGCAGGGCCCGGGGTTCGGGCACTGAAGCTTTCTTT	CASRARGSGTEAFF
TRBV5-1	TRBJ2-7	TRBD1	once	TGCGCCAGCAGCTCCCCAGGGGGCGGCTACGAGCAGTACTTC	CASSSPGGGYEQYF
TRBV7-9	TRBJ1-5	.	.	TGTGCCAGCAGCTTAGCCAAGGTGGGGGCCGGGGAAGGGCAGCCCCAGCATTTT	CASSLAKVGAGEGQPQHF
TRBV10-1	TRBJ2-7	.	.	TGCGCCATCCCAAGGGTTCGACAGCGGTCCCCCTACGAGCAGTACTTC	CAIPRVRQRSPYEQYF
TRBV7-8	TRBJ2-5	.	once	TGTGCCAGCAGACATCGACCGGGGACCATACAAGAGACCCAGTACTTC	CASRHRPGTIQETQYF
TRBV3-1/TRBV3-2	TRBJ2-1	TRBD1	once	TGTGCCAGCAGAATGGGGCAGGGGGCAAATGAGCAGTTCTTC	CASRMGQGANEQFF
TRBV12-3/TRBV12-4	TRBJ2-7	TRBD1	.	TGTGCCAGCAGTTTACAGGGGGCGGGGGAGCAGTACTTC	CASSLQGAGEQYF
TRBV4-1	TRBJ1-3	.	.	TGCGCCAGCAGCCAGCTGTATACTCCTGGAAACACCATATATTTT	CASSQLYTPGNTIYF
TRBV7-3	TRBJ2-7	TRBD2	.	TGTGCCAGCAGCCCCCAGGGCGGGGGTACCTACGAGCAGTACTTC	CASSPQGGGTYEQYF
TRBV6-2/TRBV6-3	TRBJ1-2	.	.	TGTGCCAGCAGTTACTCTTACGGGTCTGGCTACACCTTC	CASSYSYGSGYTF
TRBV7-3	TRBJ1-2	TRBD1	.	TGTGCCAGCAGCCCGGGCCAGGGGGAAGGCTACACCTTC	CASSPGQGEGYTF
TRBV7-3	TRBJ1-1	TRBD1	.	TGTGCCAGCAGCTTAACCCGGACAGGGTACACTGAAGCTTTCTTT	CASSLTRTGYTEAFF
TRBV21-1	TRBJ2-7	.	.	TGTGCCTCCAAAGGACGGAGGGGGGGAAACGAGCAGTACTTC	CASKGRRGGNEQYF
TRBV10-1	TRBJ2-7	TRBD2	.	TGCGCCAGCAGTTCCCTAGCGGGAGCGCCCTACGAGCAGTACTTC	CASSSLAGAPYEQYF